This is a list of T cell receptor beta chains from one sample in a study of T-cell memory formation after mild COVID-19. TCRdb passed the 5' RACE reads through MiXCR, listing each CDR3 protein once. The table records around 250,000 distinct CDR3 sequences, over 15% of them present only once. The source material was PBMCs or a T cell subset sorted from them (not recorded which). These receptors all stem from a man between 18 and 35 years old who had mild COVID-19 (a few samples of this study predate the infection). Cell type and time point are not known. CDR3s include the opening cysteine and the closing phenylalanine or tryptophan. The order of the fields is clone size, J gene, V gene, D gene, CDR3 DNA, CDR3 protein. The D gene is left open where the match is weak. The size entry is marked missing in some rows and otherwise reads once, few, many or a size class.

clone_size: many
j_call: TRBJ1-6
v_call: TRBV5-1
d_call: .
cdr3_nt: TGCGCCAGCAGCTATGGGGGGTCACCCCTCCACTTT
cdr3_aa: CASSYGGSPLHF

clone_size: .
j_call: TRBJ2-1
v_call: TRBV7-9
d_call: .
cdr3_nt: TGTGCCAGCAGCTCCTCGGGACTCAGGGGTGAGCAGTTCTTC
cdr3_aa: CASSSSGLRGEQFF

clone_size: few
j_call: TRBJ2-2
v_call: TRBV20-1
d_call: .
cdr3_nt: TGCAGTGCTAGCCGGACCGGGGAGCTGTTTTTT
cdr3_aa: CSASRTGELFF

clone_size: .
j_call: TRBJ2-7
v_call: TRBV10-3
d_call: TRBD1
cdr3_nt: TGTGCCATCAGCGAACAGGGGGCGTTCGACGAGCAGTACTTC
cdr3_aa: CAISEQGAFDEQYF

clone_size: few
j_call: TRBJ2-5
v_call: TRBV12-3/TRBV12-4
d_call: .
cdr3_nt: TGTGCCAGCAGTCCCAGGAGGGGGCGGGAGTACTCGGAGACCCAGTACTTC
cdr3_aa: CASSPRRGREYSETQYF

clone_size: few
j_call: TRBJ1-2
v_call: TRBV5-6
d_call: .
cdr3_nt: TGTGCCAGCAGCTTGCCAGGTGGGGCAGGCGTTGGGGAAGCTAATGGCTACACCTTC
cdr3_aa: CASSLPGGAGVGEANGYTF

clone_size: once
j_call: TRBJ1-1
v_call: TRBV20-1
d_call: TRBD1
cdr3_nt: TGCAGTGCAAGTCAGGGGGGTTGGCTGTGGACTGAAGCTTTCTTT
cdr3_aa: CSASQGGWLWTEAFF

clone_size: .
j_call: TRBJ2-7
v_call: TRBV6-5
d_call: TRBD1
cdr3_nt: TGTGCCAGCACGGGGACAGGGCAAGGCTACGAGCAGTACTTC
cdr3_aa: CASTGTGQGYEQYF

clone_size: .
j_call: TRBJ1-1
v_call: TRBV20-1
d_call: .
cdr3_nt: TGCAGTGCTTCCAGGCCCATGAACACTGAAGCTTTCTTT
cdr3_aa: CSASRPMNTEAFF

clone_size: .
j_call: TRBJ1-1
v_call: TRBV28
d_call: .
cdr3_nt: TGTGCCAGCAGTTTATTCCTGGAGGTTGGGACTGAAGCTTTCTTT
cdr3_aa: CASSLFLEVGTEAFF

clone_size: .
j_call: TRBJ1-3
v_call: TRBV6-1
d_call: .
cdr3_nt: TGTGCCAGCAGTGAGTGGCCTGGAAACACCATATATTTT
cdr3_aa: CASSEWPGNTIYF

clone_size: few
j_call: TRBJ2-3
v_call: TRBV4-1
d_call: .
cdr3_nt: TGCGCCAGCAGCCAAGAACGACACCCTAGCACAGATACGCAGTATTTT
cdr3_aa: CASSQERHPSTDTQYF

clone_size: few
j_call: TRBJ2-1
v_call: TRBV7-2
d_call: .
cdr3_nt: TGTGCCAGCAGCTTAGAGCGAGGCACATCCTACAATGAGCAGTTCTTC
cdr3_aa: CASSLERGTSYNEQFF

clone_size: .
j_call: TRBJ2-5
v_call: TRBV7-9
d_call: .
cdr3_nt: TGTGCCAGCAGCACCTACAGATATCAAGAGACCCAGTACTTC
cdr3_aa: CASSTYRYQETQYF

clone_size: .
j_call: TRBJ1-3
v_call: TRBV7-7
d_call: .
cdr3_nt: TGTGCCAGCAGCTTAACTTGGGGTATTGAAAACACCATATATTTT
cdr3_aa: CASSLTWGIENTIYF

clone_size: .
j_call: TRBJ2-2
v_call: TRBV10-2
d_call: .
cdr3_nt: TGCGCCAGCAGTGAGTCGACGGGACGTCCCGGGGAGCTGTTTTTT
cdr3_aa: CASSESTGRPGELFF

clone_size: .
j_call: TRBJ2-3
v_call: TRBV9
d_call: TRBD2
cdr3_nt: TGTGCCAGCAGCGTGTACCAGCGGGGGACAGATACGCAGTATTTT
cdr3_aa: CASSVYQRGTDTQYF

clone_size: once
j_call: TRBJ2-3
v_call: TRBV14
d_call: .
cdr3_nt: TGTGCCAGCAGCCAATTCGGTGGGCAAAGCACAGATACGCAGTATTTT
cdr3_aa: CASSQFGGQSTDTQYF

clone_size: many
j_call: TRBJ2-2
v_call: TRBV24-1
d_call: .
cdr3_nt: TGTGCCACCAGTGAACCCCAGGGTTTTGGCACCGGGGAGCTGTTTTTT
cdr3_aa: CATSEPQGFGTGELFF

clone_size: .
j_call: TRBJ2-2
v_call: TRBV7-3
d_call: .
cdr3_nt: TGTGCCAGCAGCTTAATGGGTCGCGGGGAGCTGTTTTTT
cdr3_aa: CASSLMGRGELFF

clone_size: .
j_call: TRBJ2-3
v_call: TRBV5-1
d_call: TRBD2
cdr3_nt: TGCGCCAGCAGCTTTCCGATCTCGACCCTAGCGGGGTCAGATACGCAGTATTTT
cdr3_aa: CASSFPISTLAGSDTQYF

clone_size: few
j_call: TRBJ1-2
v_call: TRBV7-9
d_call: TRBD1
cdr3_nt: TGTGCCAGCAGCCTAGACAGGGCAATTAGGGGCTACACCTTC
cdr3_aa: CASSLDRAIRGYTF

clone_size: .
j_call: TRBJ2-3
v_call: TRBV7-9
d_call: .
cdr3_nt: TGTGCCAGCAGCTTAAGGAGAGATACGCAGTATTTT
cdr3_aa: CASSLRRDTQYF

clone_size: .
j_call: TRBJ1-1
v_call: TRBV5-6
d_call: TRBD1
cdr3_nt: TGTGCCAGCAGCTTGGCACGGAGACAGGGAAACACTGAAGCTTTCTTT
cdr3_aa: CASSLARRQGNTEAFF

clone_size: few
j_call: TRBJ1-5
v_call: TRBV10-2
d_call: .
cdr3_nt: TGCGCCAGCACCTCGGACAGATACAATCAGCCCCAGCATTTT
cdr3_aa: CASTSDRYNQPQHF

clone_size: few
j_call: TRBJ2-5
v_call: TRBV6-6
d_call: TRBD1
cdr3_nt: TGTGCCAGCAGTTACTGGACAGGGGCGGTCGGAGAGACCCAGTACTTC
cdr3_aa: CASSYWTGAVGETQYF

clone_size: few
j_call: TRBJ2-2
v_call: TRBV29-1
d_call: .
cdr3_nt: TGCAGCGTCCCCTTTCAGGGAGACACCGGGGAGCTGTTTTTT
cdr3_aa: CSVPFQGDTGELFF

clone_size: .
j_call: TRBJ2-7
v_call: TRBV5-1
d_call: .
cdr3_nt: TGCGCCAGCGGTCGACAAGACTCCTACGAGCAGTACTTC
cdr3_aa: CASGRQDSYEQYF

clone_size: .
j_call: TRBJ1-1
v_call: TRBV19
d_call: TRBD1
cdr3_nt: TGTGCCAGTAGTGTGCAGGGGGCACCCGAAGCTTTCTTT
cdr3_aa: CASSVQGAPEAFF

clone_size: few
j_call: TRBJ1-1
v_call: TRBV9
d_call: .
cdr3_nt: TGTGCCAGCAGCGTTACAGGCATGAACACTGAAGCTTTCTTT
cdr3_aa: CASSVTGMNTEAFF

clone_size: few
j_call: TRBJ1-5
v_call: TRBV20-1
d_call: .
cdr3_nt: TGCAGTGCTACCGCTAGAGGATTACTAGCGACAACCCATTTT
cdr3_aa: CSATARGLLATTHF

clone_size: .
j_call: TRBJ2-1
v_call: TRBV11-1
d_call: .
cdr3_nt: TGTGCCACTGGGCCCAGGGGCTACAATGAGCAGTTCTTC
cdr3_aa: CATGPRGYNEQFF

clone_size: few
j_call: TRBJ1-3
v_call: TRBV28
d_call: .
cdr3_nt: TGTGCCAGCGGCCAATCTGGAAACACCATATATTTT
cdr3_aa: CASGQSGNTIYF

clone_size: few
j_call: TRBJ1-5
v_call: TRBV5-1
d_call: TRBD1
cdr3_nt: TGCGCCAGCAGCCCCACCGGGACAGGGATCAATCAGCCCCAGCATTTT
cdr3_aa: CASSPTGTGINQPQHF

clone_size: few
j_call: TRBJ2-2
v_call: TRBV20-1
d_call: TRBD2
cdr3_nt: TGCAGTGCTAGAGATTGGGGGGGTCTCCCCGGGGAGCTGTTTTTT
cdr3_aa: CSARDWGGLPGELFF

clone_size: few
j_call: TRBJ1-6
v_call: TRBV10-3
d_call: .
cdr3_nt: TGTGCCATCAGTGAGGAGGCTAACTATAATTCACCCCTCCACTTT
cdr3_aa: CAISEEANYNSPLHF

clone_size: .
j_call: TRBJ2-5
v_call: TRBV4-3
d_call: .
cdr3_nt: TGCGCCAGCAGCGTTAACCCCCCCGGGGTACAAGAGACCCAGTACTTC
cdr3_aa: CASSVNPPGVQETQYF